This TCR beta chain was captured in a study of CD8+CD57+ T cells in acquired aplastic anemia. The study profiled TCR beta VDJ and CDR3 using genomic DNA as template. Via MiXCR, TCRdb re-called the reads, giving one row per CDR3 protein. The sample shows 95,000 to 150,000 distinct CDR3 sequences, roughly 55% of them seen only once. Selection for sequencing was limited to patients who had shown CD8+CD57+ cell expansion by flow cytometry. The CDR3 sequence is 13 residues long. Germline V gene data show CDR1 as MGHDK and CDR2 as SYGVNS. V was cut by 6 bases and J by 1 base, with 6 bases left in between. This TCR was recovered from a human donor with aplastic anemia. Sequencing input: sorted CD4+, CD8+, or CD8+CD57+ T cells (not recorded which) from PBMCs. The chain employs TRBV25-1 and TRBJ2-2; D is unresolved. The CDR3 is CASSDLNTGELFF. CDR3 sequence (DNA): TGTGCCAGCAGCGATTTGAACACCGGGGAGCTGTTTTTT.